Below are 32 T cell receptor beta chains sequenced from a single sample in a study of blood T cell repertoires in COVID-19. Some clones are missing from TCRdb's copy, which holds only in-frame ones; the method was immunoSEQ multiplex PCR. The data show about 150,000 clones, roughly 80% seen once. Sequencing was carried out using peripheral blood. The receptors shown here come from a man at least 80 years old with acute or convalescent COVID-19.

The chain is built from TRBV11-1 and TRBJ1-2, with D perhaps matching TRBD1 (5 bases). This CDR3 has 15 amino acids. The germline V gene has CDR1 SGHAT and CDR2 FQDESV (reference sequence). Trimming stripped 1 base from V and 4 bases from J, with 13 bases between. CDR3 sequence reads: CASSLVSDKGYGYTF. The DNA for the CDR3 is TGTGCCAGCAGCTTAGTCTCGGACAAAGGCTATGGCTACACCTTC.

J is TRBJ1-2 and V is TRBV7-9, with D possibly TRBD1 on 6 matching bases. Looked up from germline, CDR1 is SEHNR and CDR2 is FQNEAQ (reference sequence). This CDR3 region has 14 residues. V was cut by 0 bases and J by 6 bases, with 11 bases left in between. CDR3 sequence reads: CASSLAEGGNGYTF. CDR3 sequence (DNA): TGTGCCAGCAGCTTAGCTGAAGGGGGTAATGGCTACACCTTC.

J is TRBJ1-2 and V is TRBV6-2 or TRBV6-3; D may be TRBD1 (6 bases). Trimming stripped 2 bases from V and 8 bases from J, with 12 bases between. The V gene's germline CDR1 is MNHEY and CDR2 SVGEGT. The CDR3 extends over 13 amino acids. The CDR3 here is CASSYAGGAGYTF. The CDR3 region has the DNA TGTGCCAGCAGTTACGCCGGGGGGGCCGGCTACACCTTC.

This clone was detected many times. J is TRBJ1-1 and V is TRBV13, with a possible D match to TRBD1 (5 bases). The CDR3 spans 12 residues. V was trimmed by 3 bases and J by 8 bases, leaving 10 bases between them. CDR1 is PRHDT, CDR2 FYEKMQ, per germline (reference sequence). CDR3 in DNA: TGTGCCAGCAGCTTTGGGGCAGGGGAAGCTTTCTTT. As protein: CASSFGAGEAFF.

J is TRBJ2-3 and V is TRBV11-3; 8 nucleotides line up with TRBD2. The ends lost 4 bases at V and 3 bases at J; junction bases unmatched: 12. Germline values: CDR1 SGHNT, CDR2 YENEEA. This CDR3 is 17 amino acids long. Here the CDR3 DNA reads TGTGCCAGCAGCTCCCGGAGGGCTAGCGGGCTAACAGATACGCAGTATTTT. Encoded protein: CASSSRRASGLTDTQYF.

The rearrangement uses TRBV20-1 and TRBJ1-1; 8 nucleotides line up with TRBD1. Germline V gene lookup returns CDR1 DFQATT and CDR2 SNEGSKA (reference sequence). The CDR3 has 11 amino acids. V gave up 5 bases and J gave up 10 bases; unmatched junction bases: 6. This CDR3 is CSAGDRMGAFF. The CDR3 nucleotides are TGCAGTGCTGGGGACAGGATGGGAGCTTTCTTT.

The rearrangement links TRBV28 to TRBJ1-5; the match to TRBD1 covers 8 bases. CDR3 size: 15 residues. Trimming at V came to 7 bases and at J to 6 bases, leaving 11 bases not matched to a gene. From germline, CDR1 is MDHEN and CDR2 SYDVKM. The CDR3 spells CASTWGRGLSQPQHF. CDR3 coding DNA: TGTGCCAGCACCTGGGGCAGGGGGCTTTCTCAGCCCCAGCATTTT. The variable domain in full, completed from reference TRBV28 and TRBJ1-5, reads DVKVTQSSRYLVKRTGEKVFLECVQDMDHENMFWYRQDPGLGLRLIYFSYDVKMKEKGDIPEGYSVSREKKERFSLILESASTNQTSMYLCASTWGRGLSQPQHFGDGTRLSIL.

This clone was counted between two and nine times. The chain links TRBV4-2 to TRBJ1-3; 8 nucleotides align to TRBD1. The CDR3 extends over 15 amino acids. The junction had 6 bases not matched to a gene; V was cut back by 4 bases and J by 4 bases. Germline CDR1 is LGHNA and CDR2 is YNFKEQ. CDR3 bases: TGTGCCAGCAGCCCGACAGGGGATGTGGGAAACACCATATATTTT. It encodes CASSPTGDVGNTIYF.

The chain links TRBV5-1 to TRBJ2-2, with D possibly being TRBD2 (6 bases). Germline values: CDR1 SGHRS, CDR2 YFSETQ. V gave up 1 base and J gave up 5 bases, with 12 bases separating them. The CDR3 extends over 15 amino acids. In DNA, the CDR3 is TGCGCCAGCAGCTTGCCGGGGGTGAGGACCGGGGAGCTGTTTTTT. Protein: CASSLPGVRTGELFF.

The chain is built from TRBV28 and TRBJ1-2; a weak D match, TRBD1 (6 bases). Germline-derived CDR1 and CDR2 are MDHEN and SYDVKM. The length of the CDR3 is 14 residues. V was cut by 3 bases and J by 5 bases, with 13 bases left in between. CDR3 sequence reads: CASSFGTGLYGYTF. The CDR3 DNA follows: TGTGCCAGCAGTTTCGGAACAGGGTTGTATGGCTACACCTTC.

On this clone: The identical CDR3 is also encoded by other nucleotide sequences in the sample. The gene calls are TRBV7-2 and TRBJ2-1; D perhaps matches TRBD2 (5 bases). V was pared by 1 base and J by 0 bases, with 13 bases between. This CDR3 is 17 amino acids long. Per germline, CDR1 SGHTA and CDR2 FQGNSA. The DNA of the CDR3 is TGTGCCAGCAGCTTAGTAGGAGGAGCGCTCTCCTACAATGAGCAGTTCTTC. This sequence encodes CASSLVGGALSYNEQFF.

This chain links TRBV28 with TRBJ1-2; D possibly corresponds to TRBD1 (5 bases). The CDR3 runs to 16 residues. V was pared by 1 base and J by 3 bases, with 15 bases between. From germline, CDR1 is MDHEN and CDR2 SYDVKM. Here the CDR3 reads CASSLLGVSGDYGYTF. CDR3 nucleotide sequence: TGTGCCAGCAGTTTATTAGGGGTTTCGGGTGACTATGGCTACACCTTC.

Concerning this clone: A read error may be the cause here, since a much bigger clone is one base away. The chain is built from TRBV11-3 and TRBJ2-2, with 7 bases lining up with TRBD1. From germline, CDR1 is SGHNT and CDR2 YENEEA. The CDR3 length is 14 residues. The V gene end was trimmed by 6 bases and the J gene end by 1 base; junction bases not matched to a gene: 2. In DNA form, the CDR3 reads TGTGCCAGCAGTCGACAGGGGAACACCGGGGAGCTGTTTTTT. Its translation is CASSRQGNTGELFF.

CDR3 residues: CASSLEASAGYTF. Here the CDR3 DNA reads TGTGCCAGCAGCTTGGAGGCATCAGCGGGCTACACCTTC. V is TRBV5-4 and J is TRBJ1-2; D unclear. Germline lookup yields CDR1 SGHNT and CDR2 YYREEE (reference sequence). The CDR3 runs to 13 residues. With 0 bases removed from V and 8 bases from J, the gap between germline ends came to 11 bases.

The V and J genes are TRBV18 and TRBJ1-2; 8 bases line up with TRBD1. The CDR3 extends over 14 amino acids. Germline CDR1 is KGHSH and CDR2 is LQKENI. The V and J ends lost 5 bases and 4 bases, in that order; junction bases with no gene match: 6. CDR3 bases: TGTGCCAGCTCAAAGGACAGGGATGCCTATGGCTACACCTTC. Translating gives CASSKDRDAYGYTF.

The chain is built from TRBV18 and TRBJ2-7, with 10 bases identical to TRBD1. The CDR3 runs 13 residues. Germline V gives CDR1 KGHSH, CDR2 LQKENI. The V and J ends lost 8 bases and 5 bases, in that order; junction bases with no gene match: 6. The CDR3 DNA reads as TGTGCCAGCCTTCGACAGGGGGCCGACGAGCAGTACTTC. Translating it yields CASLRQGADEQYF.

The chain carries TRBV5-1 and TRBJ1-1; no definite D call. Trimming pared 4 bases from V and 1 base from J, leaving 14 bases between. The CDR3 has 15 residues. Looked up from germline, CDR1 is SGHRS and CDR2 is YFSETQ. The CDR3 DNA reads as TGCGCCAGCAGCGTGACGGGAGGTGGGAACACTGAAGCTTTCTTT. This gives the protein CASSVTGGGNTEAFF.

The chain employs TRBV3-1 (or the pseudogene TRBV3-2) and TRBJ2-6; 15 bases are a match to TRBD2. The trim removed 2 bases at V and 3 bases at J, leaving 5 bases unmatched. Germline loops: CDR1 LGHDT, CDR2 YNNKEL (reference sequence). CDR3 length: 19 amino acids. In DNA, the CDR3 is TGTGCCAGCAGCCAATGGACTAGCGGGGGGGCCTATGGGGCCAACGTCCTGACTTTC. Its protein product is CASSQWTSGGAYGANVLTF.

The count of this clone is one. The genes are TRBV19 and TRBJ1-1, with no clear D. This CDR3 has 15 amino acids. Trimming removed 6 bases at V and 0 bases at J, with 14 bases between. The germline V gene encodes CDR1 LNHDA and CDR2 SQIVND (reference sequence). The CDR3 DNA is TGTGCCAGTAGAAGTTTGGCAGGTCTGAACACTGAAGCTTTCTTT. Protein: CASRSLAGLNTEAFF.

This chain links TRBV7-2 with TRBJ2-7, with TRBD2 matching over 9 bases. Germline V CDR1 and CDR2: SGHTA, FQGNSA. V lost 5 bases, J lost 3 bases, and 11 bases stayed unmatched. This CDR3 spans 16 amino acids. The CDR3 sequence: CASSPGGVRGGYEQYF. CDR3 bases: TGTGCCAGCAGCCCCGGAGGCGTGCGGGGGGGCTACGAGCAGTACTTC. Using reference TRBV7-2 and TRBJ2-7 for the parts outside the CDR3, the full variable domain is GAGVSQSPSNKVTEKGKDVELRCDPISGHTALYWYRQSLGQGLEFLIYFQGNSAPDKSGLPSDRFSAERTGGSVSTLTIQRTQQEDSAVYLCASSPGGVRGGYEQYFGPGTRLTVT.

The chain joins TRBV15 to TRBJ1-2; no clear D gene. The CDR3 consists of 13 residues. Trimming stripped 0 bases from V and 9 bases from J, with 11 bases between. CDR1 is LNHNV, CDR2 YYDKDF, per germline (reference sequence). The CDR3 here is CATSRDNRESYTF. CDR3 bases: TGTGCCACCAGCAGAGATAACCGGGAAAGCTACACCTTC. The complete variable domain, with remaining parts taken from reference TRBV15 and TRBJ1-2, reads DAMVIQNPRYQVTQFGKPVTLSCSQTLNHNVMYWYQQKSSQAPKLLFHYYDKDFNNEADTPDNFQSRRPNTSFCFLDIRSPGLGDTAMYLCATSRDNRESYTFGSGTRLTVV.

The rearrangement uses TRBV7-3 and TRBJ2-3; possible D gene TRBD1, 6 bases. Germline CDR1 reads SGHTA; CDR2 reads FQGTGA. The V and J ends lost 8 bases and 0 bases respectively, with 15 bases between them. The CDR3 runs 15 residues. CDR3 protein: CASLDRPTSTDTQYF. In nucleotides, the CDR3 is TGTGCCAGCCTGGACAGACCAACTAGCACAGATACGCAGTATTTT. Filled out from reference TRBV7-3 and TRBJ2-3, the complete variable domain reads GAGVSQTPSNKVTEKGKYVELRCDPISGHTALYWYRQSLGQGPEFLIYFQGTGAADDSGLPNDRFFAVRPEGSVSTLKIQRTERGDSAVYLCASLDRPTSTDTQYFGPGTRLTVL.

In its sample, this clone was seen once. J is TRBJ2-2 and V is TRBV30, with D possibly TRBD2 on 7 matching bases. CDR3 size: 15 residues. V was shortened by 1 base and J by 7 bases, with 16 bases between the two germline ends. Germline V lookup: CDR1 GTSNPN, CDR2 SVGIG (reference sequence). CDR3 loop: CAWSALAGAGGELFF. The CDR3, as DNA: TGTGCCTGGAGTGCTCTCGCGGGGGCGGGCGGGGAGCTGTTTTTT.

The V gene is TRBV5-1, the J gene TRBJ2-3, with 8 bases aligning to TRBD1. The V gene's germline CDR1 is SGHRS and CDR2 YFSETQ. The CDR3 length is 15 residues. The V segment lost 2 bases and the J segment 2 bases; nucleotides outside the gene matches: 4. This CDR3 reads CASSLTGGVTDTQYF. CDR3 bases: TGCGCCAGCAGCTTAACAGGGGGAGTCACAGATACGCAGTATTTT. The full variable domain, with the rest looked up from reference TRBV5-1 and TRBJ2-3, is KAGVTQTPRYLIKTRGQQVTLSCSPISGHRSVSWYQQTPGQGLQFLFEYFSETQRNKGNFPGRFSGRQFSNSRSEMNVSTLELGDSALYLCASSLTGGVTDTQYFGPGTRLTVL.

V gene TRBV7-9 combines with J gene TRBJ1-3; 7 bases agree with TRBD1. The CDR3 covers 16 residues. The germline V gene encodes CDR1 SEHNR and CDR2 FQNEAQ (reference sequence). J was trimmed by 3 bases and V by 5 bases; bases with no gene match: 10. DNA for the CDR3: TGTGCCAGCAGCGCTAGACAGGGATCAAGTGGAAACACCATATATTTT. Residues: CASSARQGSSGNTIYF.

The CDR3 sequence is CAISQQGAATGELFF. The CDR3, as DNA: TGTGCCATCAGTCAACAGGGGGCGGCCACCGGGGAGCTGTTTTTT. The chain combines TRBV10-3 with TRBJ2-2; 9 bases are shared with TRBD1. Trimming cost V 5 bases and J 4 bases; bases outside gene matches: 5. Germline V CDR1 and CDR2: ENHRY, SYGVKD. The CDR3 is 15 amino acids.

The gene calls are TRBV3-1 (or the pseudogene TRBV3-2) and TRBJ1-2; D gene unclear. The germline gives CDR1 LGHDT, CDR2 YNNKEL (reference sequence). The CDR3 consists of 14 residues. Trimming cost V 1 base and J 8 bases, with 14 bases left between them. The CDR3 sequence: CASSQGGGGYGYTF. The CDR3 DNA is TGTGCCAGCAGCCAAGGAGGCGGAGGATACGGCTACACCTTC.

A single count supports this clone. V gene TRBV5-1 combines with J gene TRBJ1-3; D possibly corresponds to TRBD1 (5 bases). Trimming took 0 bases from V and 0 from J, leaving 10 bases between them. This CDR3 region has 16 residues. Germline assignment: CDR1 SGHRS and CDR2 YFSETQ. CDR3 nucleotides: TGCGCCAGCAGCTTGGGGACATCCTTCTCTGGAAACACCATATATTTT. Amino acid sequence: CASSLGTSFSGNTIYF.

The J gene is TRBJ2-3, the V gene TRBV5-4, with TRBD1 as a possible D gene (5 bases). This CDR3 contains 14 residues. The germline gives CDR1 SGHNT, CDR2 YYREEE (reference sequence). V lost 0 bases, J lost 5 bases, and 10 bases lay in between. CDR3 region: CASSLDPGKDTQYF. The CDR3 nucleotides are TGTGCCAGCAGCTTGGACCCAGGGAAAGATACGCAGTATTTT.

The V gene is TRBV25-1, the J gene TRBJ1-1; 7 bases agree with TRBD1. The CDR3 is 16 amino acids. CDR1 and CDR2 (germline): MGHDK, SYGVNS. J lost 4 bases, V lost 8 bases, and 16 bases had no gene match. CDR3 in DNA: TGTGCCAGCGCGAAGGACCCAGACAGGGCGGGCACTGAAGCTTTCTTT. Its protein product is CASAKDPDRAGTEAFF. Full variable domain (outside the CDR3, taken from reference TRBV25-1 and TRBJ1-1): EADIYQTPRYLVIGTGKKITLECSQTMGHDKMYWYQQDPGMELHLIHYSYGVNSTEKGDLSSESTVSRIRTEHFPLTLESARPSHTSQYLCASAKDPDRAGTEAFFGQGTRLTVV.

V gene TRBV16 combines with J gene TRBJ1-5, with 7 bases matching TRBD1. Germline V gene lookup returns CDR1 KGHSY and CDR2 FQNENV. The V segment lost 0 bases and the J segment 7 bases; nucleotides outside the gene matches: 6. The CDR3 extends over 15 amino acids. For the CDR3, the DNA is TGTGCCAGCAGCCAATCTTCGGCAGGGGGACAGCCCCAGCATTTT. It codes for CASSQSSAGGQPQHF.

J is TRBJ2-7 and V is TRBV11-3; tentative D call: TRBD2 (6 bases). Germline values: CDR1 SGHNT, CDR2 YENEEA. V lost 4 bases and J lost 2, with 15 bases in between. The CDR3 length is 15 residues. Here the CDR3 DNA reads TGTGCCAGCAGCTCCGAGGGCGGGGTTGCCTACGAGCAGTACTTC. The encoded protein is CASSSEGGVAYEQYF.